The 26 T cell receptor beta chains below come from one sample, sequenced in a study of blood T cell repertoires in COVID-19. The assay was immunoSEQ multiplex PCR, and TCRdb's table has in-frame clones only and misses some. Altogether tens of thousands of clones are present, around 76% being singletons, with the ten largest covering 8% to 10%. The sample consisted of peripheral blood. The receptors here all came from a man between 65 and 85 years old with active or convalescent COVID-19.

The chain couples TRBV5-1 to TRBJ2-1; TRBD2 aligns across 8 bases. Germline lookup yields CDR1 SGHRS and CDR2 YFSETQ. This CDR3 has 16 residues. V dropped 3 bases and J dropped 3; count of bases not matched to a gene: 8. CDR3 amino acids: CASSSGAGTSYNEQFF. Here the CDR3 DNA reads TGCGCCAGCAGCTCCGGGGCCGGGACTAGCTACAATGAGCAGTTCTTC.

V usage is TRBV6-1 and J usage is TRBJ1-3; D remains unclear. The germline gives CDR1 MNHNS, CDR2 SASEGT. Trimming took 3 bases from V and 4 from J, leaving 10 bases between them. The CDR3 consists of 14 residues. Here the CDR3 DNA reads TGTGCCAGCAGTGACCCCCTGGGCGGAAACACCATATATTTT. Protein: CASSDPLGGNTIYF.

V gene TRBV27 combines with J gene TRBJ2-2, with TRBD2 matching 8 bases. V gave up 6 bases and J gave up 7 bases; unmatched junction bases: 7. The CDR3 length is 14 residues. CDR1 and CDR2 (germline): MNHEY, SMNVEV (reference sequence). CDR3 coding DNA: TGTGCCAGCAGAGAGGGCGGGGGGTTCGGGGAGCTGTTTTTT. This translates into CASREGGGFGELFF.

This clone turned up a few times. The chain uses TRBV5-6 and TRBJ1-3, with D perhaps matching TRBD1 (5 bases). This CDR3 comprises 16 residues. The germline V and J ends were trimmed by 0 bases and 0 bases, with 10 bases remaining between them. The germline gives CDR1 SGHDT, CDR2 YYEEEE. CDR3 region: CASSLEGDSSGNTIYF. The CDR3 region has the DNA TGTGCCAGCAGCTTGGAAGGAGACAGCTCTGGAAACACCATATATTTT.

This chain uses TRBV7-9 with TRBJ1-1; a weak D match, TRBD1 (5 bases). CDR1 SEHNR and CDR2 FQNEAQ come from the germline V gene (reference sequence). This CDR3 contains 13 residues. The V gene lost 5 bases and the J gene lost 1 base, with 8 bases spanning the gap. As DNA, the CDR3 is TGTGCCAGCAGCCTGGACACGAACACTGAAGCTTTCTTT. Translating it yields CASSLDTNTEAFF.

This clone was counted only a few times. The chain joins TRBV3-1 (or the pseudogene TRBV3-2) to TRBJ1-2, with D perhaps TRBD1 (5 bases). From germline, CDR1 is LGHDT and CDR2 YNNKEL (reference sequence). The CDR3 loop spans 15 amino acids. The V end lost 0 bases, the J end lost 0 bases, and 8 bases lay between the germline ends. CDR3 DNA sequence: TGTGCCAGCAGCCAAGATGCCAGGGCTAACTATGGCTACACCTTC. It is translated as CASSQDARANYGYTF.

The rearrangement joins TRBV5-1 to TRBJ2-7; TRBD1 agrees at 11 bases. The CDR3 spans 16 residues. Germline CDR1 and CDR2: SGHRS and YFSETQ. V was pared by 2 bases and J by 4 bases, with 8 bases of the junction left unmatched. In DNA form, the CDR3 reads TGCGCCAGCAGCTTTGGTGGGACAGGGGGAGGGTACGAGCAGTACTTC. Its protein product is CASSFGGTGGGYEQYF.

The rearrangement links TRBV9 to TRBJ1-4; D is perhaps TRBD1 (5 bases). Germline-derived CDR1 and CDR2 are SGDLS and YYNGEE. The CDR3 length is 14 residues. Trimming removed 2 bases from V and 5 bases from J, with 10 bases in between. Written as DNA, the CDR3 is TGTGCCAGCAGCGTTTCAGGGCAGAATGAAAAACTGTTTTTT. Protein sequence: CASSVSGQNEKLFF.

The chain has TRBV6-6 and TRBJ1-2, with 8 nucleotides matching TRBD1. CDR1 and CDR2 (germline): MNHNY, SVGAGI (reference sequence). J gave up 2 bases and V 4 bases, and 3 bases lay outside the gene matches. The CDR3 runs to 14 residues. The CDR3 reads CASSSQGANYGYTF. CDR3 nucleotides: TGTGCCAGCAGTTCTCAGGGGGCAAACTATGGCTACACCTTC.

This clone showed up just a few times. The rearrangement joins TRBV6-5 to TRBJ1-2, with TRBD1 matching over 7 bases. This CDR3 contains 14 residues. Germline V gene lookup returns CDR1 MNHEY and CDR2 SVGAGI. V shed 3 bases and J 1 base; nucleotides not matched to a gene: 2. Here the CDR3 reads CASSYDRDNYGYTF. In DNA form, the CDR3 reads TGTGCCAGCAGTTATGACAGGGATAACTATGGCTACACCTTC.

This clone was seen only a few times. The chain joins TRBV4-1 to TRBJ1-2; 9 nucleotides agree with TRBD1. Germline-derived CDR1 and CDR2 are MGHRA and YSYEKL. The CDR3 extends over 13 amino acids. V was pared by 4 bases and J by 6 bases, with 3 bases of the junction left unmatched. This chain's CDR3 is CASSLRQGDGYTF. For the CDR3, the DNA is TGCGCCAGCAGCCTAAGACAGGGGGATGGCTACACCTTC.

The gene calls are TRBV27 and TRBJ2-2; D possibly corresponds to TRBD1 (7 bases). The V and J ends lost 6 bases and 4 bases respectively, with 15 bases between them. This CDR3 spans 15 amino acids. Germline V CDR1 and CDR2: MNHEY, SMNVEV (reference sequence). CDR3 coding DNA: TGTGCCAGCAGCCTTAACAGGGGACTCACCGGGGAGCTGTTTTTT. This codes for CASSLNRGLTGELFF.

The gene calls are TRBV6-5 and TRBJ2-7; no definite D call. There are 15 residues in the CDR3. The V gene lost 2 bases and the J gene lost 3 bases, with 14 bases spanning the gap. Germline values: CDR1 MNHEY, CDR2 SVGAGI. In DNA form, the CDR3 reads TGTGCCAGCAGTTACGCCGACAACTCAGGCTACGAGCAGTACTTC. It yields the protein CASSYADNSGYEQYF.

The chain joins TRBV28 to TRBJ1-2; D unclear. The CDR3 spans 13 residues. Trimming removed 2 bases from V and 4 bases from J, with 8 bases in between. In germline, CDR1 is MDHEN, CDR2 SYDVKM. The CDR3 sequence: CASSLQEVYGYTF. In DNA form, the CDR3 reads TGTGCCAGCAGTTTACAGGAGGTCTATGGCTACACCTTC.

This clone was recorded a few times. The V call is TRBV5-4, the J call TRBJ1-1; D not resolved. Trimming left V 4 bases short and J 6 bases short, with 16 bases between. The CDR3 is made up of 14 amino acids. Germline V gene data show CDR1 as SGHNT and CDR2 as YYREEE (reference sequence). CDR3: CASSLGVKVAEAFF. The CDR3, as DNA: TGTGCCAGCAGCCTCGGGGTGAAGGTCGCTGAAGCTTTCTTT.

The chain employs TRBV14 and TRBJ2-7; TRBD2 matches 7 bases. CDR1 and CDR2 (germline): SGHDN, FVKESK. V lost 4 bases and J lost 2; bases outside the gene matches: 14. The CDR3 extends over 17 amino acids. The CDR3 spells CASSLHPGRGLPYEQYF. The CDR3, as DNA: TGTGCCAGCAGCCTCCACCCTGGGCGGGGACTACCCTACGAGCAGTACTTC.

The genes are TRBV5-1 and TRBJ2-2, with D perhaps TRBD1 (6 bases). This CDR3 is built from 14 residues. Trimming stripped 2 bases from V and 6 bases from J, with 11 bases between. Per germline, CDR1 SGHRS and CDR2 YFSETQ. The CDR3, as DNA: TGCGCCAGCAGCTTAATACAGGGTCCCGGGGAGCTGTTTTTT. Its translation: CASSLIQGPGELFF.

A few counts support this clone. The chain has TRBV6-6 and TRBJ2-3; a possible D gene is TRBD2 (5 bases). CDR1 is MNHNY and CDR2 is SVGAGI in the germline V gene (reference sequence). V was shortened by 2 bases and J by 4 bases, with 16 bases between the two germline ends. The length of the CDR3 is 16 residues. CDR3 nucleotide sequence: TGTGCCAGCAGTTACGGGTCTAGCCCCCCCGCAGATACGCAGTATTTT. Residues: CASSYGSSPPADTQYF.

This chain connects TRBV5-1 to TRBJ2-1; 12 bases are shared with TRBD2. CDR1 and CDR2 (germline): SGHRS, YFSETQ. J gave up 7 bases and V 2 bases, and 7 bases lay outside the gene matches. CDR3 length equals 16 residues. The CDR3 DNA follows: TGCGCCAGCAGCTTACTTACTAGCGGGGGGATAAATGAGCAGTTCTTC. Residues: CASSLLTSGGINEQFF.

V and J are TRBV6-2 or TRBV6-3 and TRBJ2-1; TRBD2 might be the D (6 bases). This CDR3 is 15 amino acids long. V was cut by 2 bases and J by 4 bases, with 12 bases left in between. Germline values: CDR1 MNHEY, CDR2 SVGEGT. The CDR3 here is CASSYRVAEYNEQFF. DNA for the CDR3: TGTGCCAGCAGTTACCGGGTAGCGGAATACAATGAGCAGTTCTTC.

The J gene is TRBJ2-7, the V gene TRBV28; D is perhaps TRBD1 (6 bases). CDR3 length: 11 amino acids. The ends were cut back, 9 bases at V and 3 bases at J, with 9 bases in the middle. Per the germline V gene, CDR1 is MDHEN and CDR2 is SYDVKM. The CDR3 nucleotides are TGTGCCAGTGGACAGTACTACGAGCAGTACTTC. Its protein product is CASGQYYEQYF.

The CDR3 coding sequence is TGTGCCACCTCCGTCGTCTCGGGCTACGAGCAGTACTTC. This codes for CATSVVSGYEQYF. The rearrangement joins TRBV28 to TRBJ2-7; D is uncertain. In germline, CDR1 is MDHEN, CDR2 SYDVKM. V was shortened by 10 bases and J by 3 bases, with 16 bases between the two germline ends. CDR3 length equals 13 residues. Full variable domain (remainder filled in from reference TRBV28 and TRBJ2-7): DVKVTQSSRYLVKRTGEKVFLECVQDMDHENMFWYRQDPGLGLRLIYFSYDVKMKEKGDIPEGYSVSREKKERFSLILESASTNQTSMYLCATSVVSGYEQYFGPGTRLTVT.

As to this clone: At the DNA level, this CDR3 is encoded by other sequences in the same sample as well. The chain uses TRBV2 and TRBJ1-6, with a tentative D call TRBD1 (5 bases). Germline CDR1 is SNHLY and CDR2 is FYNNEI. The V and J ends lost 5 bases and 5 bases respectively, with 7 bases between them. This CDR3 is built from 13 residues. The CDR3 sequence is CASSPGNNSPLHF. In DNA, the CDR3 is TGTGCCAGCAGTCCAGGGAATAATTCACCCCTCCACTTT.

The chain carries TRBV4-2 and TRBJ1-2; the match to TRBD1 covers 8 bases. Germline CDR1 is LGHNA and CDR2 is YNFKEQ. V lost 1 base, J lost 9 bases, and 10 bases stayed unmatched. The CDR3 covers 15 residues. Here the CDR3 reads CASSQVTTGAVSYTF. The CDR3 region has the DNA TGTGCCAGCAGCCAAGTTACGACAGGGGCCGTTAGCTACACCTTC.

The chain is built from TRBV5-4 and TRBJ2-3, with 8 bases fitting TRBD2. Germline V gene data show CDR1 as SGHNT and CDR2 as YYREEE (reference sequence). This CDR3 is 15 amino acids long. V lost 1 base, J lost 5 bases, and 6 bases stayed unmatched. This CDR3 is CASSLNGGAGDTQYF. CDR3 coding DNA: TGTGCCAGCAGCTTGAACGGGGGGGCCGGAGATACGCAGTATTTT.

This chain links TRBV9 with TRBJ2-5; 7 bases fit TRBD1. Germline V gives CDR1 SGDLS, CDR2 YYNGEE. Germline trimming cut 0 bases from V and 5 bases from J; bases unmatched to any gene: 7. The length of the CDR3 is 15 residues. The CDR3 sequence is CASSVGATGKETQYF. As DNA, the CDR3 is TGTGCCAGCAGCGTAGGCGCGACAGGGAAGGAGACCCAGTACTTC.